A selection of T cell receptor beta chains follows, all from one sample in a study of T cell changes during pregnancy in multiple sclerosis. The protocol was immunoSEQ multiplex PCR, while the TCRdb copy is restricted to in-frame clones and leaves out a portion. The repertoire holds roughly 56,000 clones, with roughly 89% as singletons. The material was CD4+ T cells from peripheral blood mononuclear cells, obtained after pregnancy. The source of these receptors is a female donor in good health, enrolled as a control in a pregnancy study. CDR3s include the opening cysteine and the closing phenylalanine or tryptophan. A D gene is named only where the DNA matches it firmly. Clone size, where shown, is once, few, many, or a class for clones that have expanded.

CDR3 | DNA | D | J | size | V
CATSRDPSQETQYF | TGTGCCACCAGCAGAGACCCTTCCCAAGAGACCCAGTACTTC | . | TRBJ2-5 | . | TRBV15
CASSLGGGFRHQPQHF | TGTGCCAGCAGCTTAGGAGGTGGGTTTCGGCATCAGCCCCAGCATTTT | . | TRBJ1-5 | . | TRBV7-2
CASSRGSGGTDTQYF | TGTGCCAGCAGCCGGGGTAGCGGGGGCACAGATACGCAGTATTTT | TRBD2 | TRBJ2-3 | . | TRBV7-6
CASLYRGNEKLFF | TGTGCCAGTCTCTACAGGGGAAACGAAAAACTGTTTTTT | TRBD1 | TRBJ1-4 | . | TRBV6-1
CAWSRVDQDYGYTF | TGTGCCTGGAGTCGCGTAGATCAAGACTATGGCTACACCTTC | . | TRBJ1-2 | . | TRBV30
CAISRDSITDTQYF | TGTGCCATCAGCCGGGACAGTATTACAGATACGCAGTATTTT | TRBD1 | TRBJ2-3 | . | TRBV10-3
CAALAGDHSGNTIYF | TGTGCCGCTCTGGCAGGCGACCACTCTGGAAACACCATATATTTT | . | TRBJ1-3 | . | TRBV10-3
CAISQGADTGELFF | TGTGCCATCAGTCAGGGGGCGGACACCGGGGAGCTGTTTTTT | TRBD1 | TRBJ2-2 | . | TRBV10-3
CASSETGNAGNTIYF | TGTGCCAGCAGCGAGACAGGGAACGCTGGAAACACCATATATTTT | TRBD1 | TRBJ1-3 | . | TRBV5-5
CASSPGLAGSTDTQYF | TGTGCCAGCAGCCCCGGACTAGCCGGAAGCACAGATACGCAGTATTTT | TRBD2 | TRBJ2-3 | . | TRBV7-9
CASLTGSNQPQHF | TGTGCCAGCCTGACAGGGAGTAATCAGCCCCAGCATTTT | TRBD1 | TRBJ1-5 | . | TRBV6-1
CASRQTGESEKLFF | TGTGCCAGCAGACAGACAGGGGAATCTGAAAAACTGTTTTTT | TRBD1 | TRBJ1-4 | . | TRBV6-6
CASRGQSNQPQHF | TGTGCCAGCAGAGGACAGTCCAATCAGCCCCAGCATTTT | . | TRBJ1-5 | . | TRBV2
CASSLSQGAYEQYF | TGTGCCAGCAGCCTTTCTCAAGGGGCCTACGAGCAGTACTTC | . | TRBJ2-7 | . | TRBV9
CASSLGRQSNEKLFF | TGTGCCAGCAGCTTGGGTCGACAGAGTAATGAAAAACTGTTTTTT | . | TRBJ1-4 | . | TRBV5-8
CAISPLGGVETEAFF | TGTGCCATCAGTCCACTAGGGGGGGTCGAGACTGAAGCTTTCTTT | . | TRBJ1-1 | . | TRBV10-3
CASTNQPQGPVGSPLHF | TGTGCCAGCACCAATCAACCACAGGGTCCCGTTGGTTCACCCCTCCACTTT | . | TRBJ1-6 | . | TRBV7-9
CASYKTGNYEQYF | TGTGCCAGCTACAAGACAGGGAACTACGAGCAGTACTTC | TRBD1 | TRBJ2-7 | . | TRBV18
CASSAPGLAEPTDTQYF | TGTGCCAGCAGTGCGCCGGGACTAGCGGAACCGACAGATACGCAGTATTTT | TRBD2 | TRBJ2-3 | . | TRBV6-1
CASSQDLPSGDLNTQYF | TGCGCCAGCAGCCAAGATTTGCCTAGCGGGGATTTAAATACGCAGTATTTT | TRBD2 | TRBJ2-3 | . | TRBV4-1
CASSWDRGNTEAFF | TGTGCCAGCAGCTGGGACAGGGGAAACACTGAAGCTTTCTTT | TRBD1 | TRBJ1-1 | once | TRBV7-2
CASSFKPGHNTEAFF | TGTGCCAGCAGCTTCAAACCGGGACACAACACTGAAGCTTTCTTT | . | TRBJ1-1 | . | TRBV7-2
CASSYKQIRLNTEAFF | TGTGCCAGCAGTTACAAACAGATTAGGTTAAACACTGAAGCTTTCTTT | . | TRBJ1-1 | once | TRBV6-6
CASSYSGVGTEAFF | TGTGCCAGCAGTTATTCAGGGGTTGGGACTGAAGCTTTCTTT | . | TRBJ1-1 | once | TRBV6-5
CASSPGQGGNIQYF | TGTGCCAGCAGCCCGGGACAGGGGGGGAACATTCAGTACTTC | TRBD1 | TRBJ2-4 | . | TRBV7-2
CAAPNGYYNSPLHF | TGTGCCGCACCGAACGGGTACTATAATTCACCCCTCCACTTT | . | TRBJ1-6 | . | TRBV30
CASSYSGQGNDGYTF | TGCGCCAGCAGCTATTCGGGACAGGGAAACGATGGCTACACCTTC | TRBD1 | TRBJ1-2 | . | TRBV5-1
CASSAQSGLANEKLFF | TGTGCCAGCAGTGCCCAGTCAGGGCTCGCTAATGAAAAACTGTTTTTT | . | TRBJ1-4 | . | TRBV6-6